This T cell receptor (beta chain) was retrieved from a study of CD8+ T cells in alopecia areata (dated by TCRdb to about 2018). Notes on the research overall: Treated patients were enrolled in an open-label pilot trial of oral tofacitinib at 5 to 10 mg twice daily for moderate-to-severe alopecia areata. Patients received tofacitinib for 6 to 18 months and were then followed off drug for 6 months to check for delayed response and recurrence. immunoSEQ multiplex PCR using 35 Vbeta forward primers and 13 Jbeta reverse primers was used to amplify TCRbeta CDR3 regions. Patients on tofacitinib were biopsied at baseline and after 4 and 24 weeks of treatment, and several of the patients also had a later scalp biopsy. Scalp clonality was compared across normal scalp (n=4), patchy alopecia areata scalp (n=8), and alopecia totalis/universalis scalp (n=8). Scalp tissue and sorted CD4+ and CD8+ peripheral blood T cells from patchy and totalis/universalis alopecia areata patients and from healthy controls were covered by human TCRbeta sequencing. RNA was extracted with the PAXgene miRNA kit for fixed scalp, the miRNeasy kit for PBMCs, and the RNeasy kit for mouse skin. The SALT score, which quantifies the percentage of affected scalp surface area, was used to measure disease severity in treated patients. The study used high-throughput TCRbeta sequencing to examine T cell clonal expansion in alopecia areata, in both the C3H/HeJ mouse model and human patients. What the research found in general, with its limitations: The treated cohort was small, with a single nonresponder, so links between baseline CD8+ expansion and response need larger studies. Scalp clonality and the number of expanded CD8+ clones among the top 100 scalp clones were significantly decreased by tofacitinib. Compared with normal scalp, lesional scalp had higher clonality and more expanded CD8+ clones, particularly in alopecia totalis/universalis, a pattern that suggests antigenic drive. TCR sequences shared between patients were less clear than in mice, possibly partly because of HLA diversity in the patient population. Unlike mouse skin, where gammadelta T cells dominate, normal human skin contains resident alphabeta T cells that get sequenced too, which complicates analysis of the scalp TCR repertoire. Many expanded lesional clones were found to persist in scalp and blood during tofacitinib treatment, and relapse after treatment cessation may be partly explained by this persistence.

Trimming at the junction amounts to 4 bases on V and 0 bases on J, and the germline ends lie 5 bases apart. Sequences ENHRY (CDR1) and SYGVKD (CDR2) are obtained from the germline V gene. The CDR3 covers 13 residues, taking in both the cysteine and the phenylalanine. CDR3 DNA only is kept here, 39 bases in frame from base 1. This clone was seen more than once but under ten times. No antigen is known for it. Within one base of it there is no much larger clone, and no base qualities were kept. Libraries were constructed by the immunoSEQ multiplex PCR assay. For TCR sequencing, RNA was extracted from every sample and reverse transcribed into cDNA to serve as template. First-strand cDNA was synthesized with SuperScript III using a 2:1 mix of oligo-dT and random hexamers. A synthetic immune receptor repertoire was used to gauge amplification bias, and whatever bias remained was removed computationally. As for the authors' bioinformatics: Raw reads were preprocessed to remove errors, and CDR3 was defined according to IMGT conventions as the region from the conserved cysteine to phenylalanine. Clonality was computed as 1 minus the Shannon entropy, with the entropy normalized by log2 of the number of productive unique TCRs. Whether scalp clones were CD4 or CD8 was inferred by matching scalp TCRbeta sequences against CD4 and CD8 repertoires sorted from blood. The table was pulled from immuneACCESS by TCRdb, which kept in-frame rearrangements only. Such tables lose some clones; where checked, under half of the loss comes from unresolved V genes, and the rest has no known cause. D and trimming come from the DNA, and the V and J calls and clone size come from that table. The sample table contains roughly 220,000 clones; only one count was recorded for roughly two fifths of them. Clones ranked in the top ten supply around 0.48% of the sample.

According to the study, the label for this sample's treatment or condition signals: oral pan-JAK inhibitor, 5-10 mg twice daily. Peripheral blood and lesional scalp punch biopsies were obtained from patients with alopecia areata. After PBMCs were isolated by density centrifugation and stained for CD3, CD4 and CD8, a FACSAria was used to sort CD4+ and CD8+ T cells. The clonotype was recovered from a human donor with alopecia areata. Sequencing was performed on CD4+ T cells sorted from blood, taken at approximately week 31, from a patient treated with tofacitinib. The rearranged segments are TRBV10-3 and TRBJ2-3; no D gene is confidently identified. The CDR3 amino acid sequence is: CAISAGSTDTQYF. The nucleotide sequence is given as TGTGCCATCAGTGCAGGCAGCACAGATACGCAGTATTTT.